This T cell receptor beta chain emerged from a study of blood T cell repertoires in COVID-19. Study overall: In each case, the material was cDNA or gDNA derived from T cells, B-cell-depleted T cells, or PBMCs.

The CDR3 spans 15 residues. The J segment lost 1 base and the V segment lost 3 bases, leaving 3 bases of the junction unmatched. Looked up from germline, CDR1 is MGHRA and CDR2 is YSYEKL. Participant age was about 18 to 89 years, and participants resided in 24 US areas. Participant-given clinical history determined each cohort assignment. Under the authors' procedure: By means of reference gene primer amplification, nucleated cell counts were estimated. The assay was immunoSEQ multiplex PCR, and TCRdb's table has in-frame clones only and misses some. The V and J calls and clone size are taken from that table; D and trimming were inferred from the DNA. The data contain 260,000 or so clones, approximately 88% of them singletons.

The chain links TRBV4-1 to TRBJ2-1; 7 bases are a match to TRBD2. The specimen was PBMCs or T cells enriched from blood (not recorded which). This TCR was recovered from a woman aged 25 to 39 with acute COVID-19. As DNA, the CDR3 is TGCGCCAGCAGCCAGCTAGCGGTTTCCTACAATGAGCAGTTCTTC. Encoded protein: CASSQLAVSYNEQFF.